This TCR beta chain was found in a study of long-term antiretroviral therapy in people with HIV. This clone was detected only a few times. Sequencing used immunoSEQ v3.0 at survey level. Assay used: immunoSEQ multiplex PCR; TCRdb lists only in-frame clones, some missing. The sample has more than 20,000 clones; roughly four fifths are singletons. The sequence came from a man over 45 with HIV. Sequenced material: unsorted PBMCs, taken 0.3 years after starting antiretroviral therapy.

The CDR3 bases are TGCGCCAGCAGTGAGCCTCCCCTGGGGGCGAAAAAAAGTGGAAACACCATATATTTT. Residues: CASSEPPLGAKKSGNTIYF. The rearrangement joins TRBV10-1 to TRBJ1-3, with D perhaps matching TRBD1 (6 bases). CDR3 length equals 19 residues. CDR1 WNHNN and CDR2 SYGVQD come from the germline V gene (reference sequence). V was cut by 2 bases and J by 3 bases, with 23 bases left in between.